A single sample gave rise to the 16 T cell receptor beta chains below, sequenced in a study of blood T cells in healthy people across ages. A second PCR, run for about 6 to 12 cycles, used a sample-barcoded 5' primer plus a J-beta primer mix. TCRdb fed the 5' RACE reads into MiXCR, producing one record per CDR3 protein. The sample shows about 1.5 million distinct CDR3 sequences, approximately 42% of them seen only once. The sample consisted of blood. These receptor sequences come from a woman aged 18-29 years in good health.

The chain uses TRBV5-1 and TRBJ1-2, with 12 bases identical to TRBD1. V dropped 0 bases and J dropped 1; count of bases not matched to a gene: 7. The CDR3 has 18 amino acids. CDR1 and CDR2 from the germline V gene are SGHRS and YFSETQ. In nucleotides, the CDR3 is TGCGCCAGCAGCTTGGATGGGGGACAGGGGGCCTTTAACTATGGCTACACCTTC. This codes for CASSLDGGQGAFNYGYTF.

The chain has TRBV21-1 and TRBJ1-3. TRBV21-1 is an annotated pseudogene. The CDR3 contains 21 residues. Written as DNA, the CDR3 is TGTGCCAGCAGCAAAGCCTTATATCTATTTGGCAGCTTCATCTCTGGAAACACCATATATTTT. Translated: CASSKALYLFGSFISGNTIYF.

The rearrangement links TRBV12-5 to TRBJ2-5; weak D call: TRBD1 (5 bases). This CDR3 has 17 amino acids. V was clipped by 1 base and J by 5 bases, with 20 bases between them. The germline gives CDR1 LGHNT, CDR2 FRNRAP. The CDR3 sequence: CASGLAQTASPGETQYF. Here the CDR3 DNA reads TGTGCTAGTGGTTTGGCCCAGACAGCGTCTCCCGGGGAGACCCAGTACTTC. Drawing the rest from reference TRBV12-5 and TRBJ2-5, the complete variable domain is DARVTQTPRHKVTEMGQEVTMRCQPILGHNTVFWYRQTMMQGLELLAYFRNRAPLDDSGMPKDRFSAEMPDATLATLKIQPSEPRDSAVYFCASGLAQTASPGETQYFGPGTRLLVL.

About this clonotype itself: A junction boundary mismatches the germline segment, possibly from a read error. This rearrangement joins TRBV6-1 to TRBJ1-1; D call uncertain. Per germline, CDR1 MNHNS and CDR2 SASEGT. The CDR3 runs to 14 residues. CDR3 nucleotides: TGTGCCAGCAGTGAATTCACCTTGAACACTGAAGCCTTCTTT. Protein product: CASSEFTLNTEAFF.

DNA of the CDR3: TGTGCCAGCAGCTTCCTTCCCCCGGGGGTCGCCTACAATGAGCAGTTCTTC. Amino acids: CASSFLPPGVAYNEQFF. This rearrangement joins TRBV5-8 to TRBJ2-1, with a tentative D call TRBD2 (6 bases). The V end lost 2 bases, the J end lost 2 bases, and 17 bases lay between the germline ends. CDR3 size: 17 residues. CDR1 is SGHTS, CDR2 YDEGEE, per germline.

The table lists this clonotype with many counts. The genes are TRBV7-2 and TRBJ2-1; a weak D match, TRBD2 (7 bases). This CDR3 spans 14 amino acids. V was pared by 0 bases and J by 8 bases, with 11 bases between. Germline assignment: CDR1 SGHTA and CDR2 FQGNSA. DNA for the CDR3: TGTGCCAGCAGCTTAGCGGGGGGGCCTTATGAGCAGTTCTTC. The encoded protein is CASSLAGGPYEQFF.

V is TRBV7-9 and J is TRBJ2-6; tentatively, D is TRBD1 or TRBD2 (5 bases each). Between the trimmed V and J ends, which lost 6 bases and 7 bases, there was a span of 22 bases. This CDR3 is 17 amino acids long. The V gene's germline CDR1 is SEHNR and CDR2 FQNEAQ (reference sequence). CDR3 residues: CASRPNRDGFGANVLTF. As DNA, the CDR3 is TGTGCCAGCAGACCCAACCGGGACGGCTTTGGAGCCAACGTCCTGACTTTC. Full variable domain (rest looked up from reference TRBV7-9 and TRBJ2-6): DTGVSQNPRHKITKRGQNVTFRCDPISEHNRLYWYRQTLGQGPEFLTYFQNEAQLEKSRLLSDRFSAERPKGSFSTLEIQRTEQGDSAMYLCASRPNRDGFGANVLTFGAGSRLTVL.

This clonotype was detected a few times. This chain connects TRBV5-6 to TRBJ2-1; D remains unclear. V was pared by 0 bases and J by 3 bases, with 13 bases between. CDR1 SGHDT and CDR2 YYEEEE come from the germline V gene. This CDR3 spans 16 amino acids. The CDR3: CASSLETARIYNEQFF. CDR3 in DNA: TGTGCCAGCAGCTTGGAGACGGCTCGAATCTACAATGAGCAGTTCTTC.

As for this clonotype: At one of its ends the junction is not consistent with the germline gene, which may arise from a read error. V is TRBV6-5 and J is TRBJ2-5, with TRBD2 as a possible D gene (7 bases). The CDR3 extends over 14 amino acids. Germline CDR1 MNHEY, CDR2 SVGAGI. CDR3 in DNA: TGTGCCAGCGGACGTGGGGGGGCCGAAGAGACCCGGTACTTC. Translating it yields CASGRGGAEETRYF.

The V call is TRBV9, the J call TRBJ1-1, with D uncertain. Trimming cost V 6 bases and J 7 bases, with 16 bases left between them. Per germline, CDR1 SGDLS and CDR2 YYNGEE. The CDR3 contains 13 residues. The CDR3 DNA is TGTGCCAGCAAGACGGCTGTTGGGGATGAAGCTTTCTTT. Amino acids: CASKTAVGDEAFF.

This clonotype was seen more than once but under ten times. V and J are TRBV2 and TRBJ2-7, with 10 positions matching TRBD2. Germline loops: CDR1 SNHLY, CDR2 FYNNEI. With V trimmed by 4 bases and J by 4 bases, 4 bases remained unmatched. The CDR3 has 14 amino acids. CDR3 sequence reads: CASSGSGRQYEQYF. CDR3 sequence (DNA): TGTGCCAGCAGTGGTAGCGGGAGGCAGTACGAGCAGTACTTC.

For this clonotype: At one boundary the junction diverges from the germline segment, which might be a read error. The chain uses TRBV2 and TRBJ1-2; the D gene is possibly TRBD1 (5 bases). Germline V gene lookup returns CDR1 SNHLY and CDR2 FYNNEI. CDR3 length: 13 residues. This CDR3 reads CANSLQGDDGYTF. The DNA of the CDR3 is TGTGCCAACAGTCTCCAGGGAGATGATGGCTACACCTTC.

This clonotype was observed a few times. V gene TRBV6-5 combines with J gene TRBJ2-7; D may be TRBD1 (6 bases). V shed 4 bases and J shed 4 bases, with 14 bases lying between them. The CDR3 has 14 residues. Germline V lookup: CDR1 MNHEY, CDR2 SVGAGI. CDR3 bases: TGTGCCAGCAGTTTTGGGGGCGGAATATACGAGCAGTACTTC. Translated: CASSFGGGIYEQYF.

The chain uses TRBV9 and TRBJ2-5; no clear D. The V end was cut by 4 bases, the J end by 3 bases, with 13 bases between. This CDR3 is 14 amino acids long. Germline CDR1 SGDLS, CDR2 YYNGEE. In DNA, the CDR3 is TGTGCCAGCAGCCCTCGACCAGAAAAAGAGACCCAGTACTTC. Protein product: CASSPRPEKETQYF.

This clonotype was counted a few times. The chain uses TRBV2 and TRBJ2-5; D possibly corresponds to TRBD1 (6 bases). There are 15 residues in the CDR3. V lost 5 bases, J lost 2 bases, and 15 bases lay in between. CDR1 SNHLY and CDR2 FYNNEI come from the germline V gene. This CDR3 reads CASSYSGTPQETQYF. For the CDR3, the DNA is TGTGCCAGCAGTTACTCCGGGACACCACAAGAGACCCAGTACTTC.

The V and J genes are TRBV6-4 and TRBJ2-3; 8 nucleotides agree with TRBD1. V shed 6 bases and J 0 bases; nucleotides not matched to a gene: 5. This CDR3 region has 15 residues. Looked up from germline, CDR1 is MRHNA and CDR2 is SNTAGT. The CDR3 sequence: CASRPRQGSTDTQYF. The CDR3 region has the DNA TGTGCCAGCAGACCCCGACAGGGGAGCACAGATACGCAGTATTTT.